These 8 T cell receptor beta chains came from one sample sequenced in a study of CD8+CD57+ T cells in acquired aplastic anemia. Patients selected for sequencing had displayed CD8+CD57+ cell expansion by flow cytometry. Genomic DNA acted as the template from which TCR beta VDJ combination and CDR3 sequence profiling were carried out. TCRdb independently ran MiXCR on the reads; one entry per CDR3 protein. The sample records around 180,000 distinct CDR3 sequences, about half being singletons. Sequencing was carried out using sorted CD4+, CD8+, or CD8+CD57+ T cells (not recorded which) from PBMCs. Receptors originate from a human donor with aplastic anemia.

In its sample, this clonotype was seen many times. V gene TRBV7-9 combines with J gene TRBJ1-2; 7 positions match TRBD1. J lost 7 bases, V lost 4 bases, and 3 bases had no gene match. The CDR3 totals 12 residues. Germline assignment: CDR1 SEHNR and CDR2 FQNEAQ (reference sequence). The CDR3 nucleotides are TGTGCCAGCAGCTGGGACAGCTCTGGCTACACCTTC. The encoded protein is CASSWDSSGYTF.

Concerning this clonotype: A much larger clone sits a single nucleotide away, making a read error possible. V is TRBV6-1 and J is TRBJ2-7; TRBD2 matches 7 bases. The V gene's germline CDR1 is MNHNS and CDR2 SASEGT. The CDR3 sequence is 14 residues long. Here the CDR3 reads CASSVDGRSYGQYF. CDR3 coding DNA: TGTGCCAGCAGTGTGGACGGGAGGTCCTACGGGCAGTACTTC.

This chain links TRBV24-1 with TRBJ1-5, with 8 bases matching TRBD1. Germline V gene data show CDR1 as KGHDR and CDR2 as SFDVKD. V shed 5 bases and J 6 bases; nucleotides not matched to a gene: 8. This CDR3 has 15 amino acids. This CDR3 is CATSVGQGVSQPQHF. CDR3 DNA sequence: TGTGCCACCAGTGTCGGACAGGGCGTTAGTCAGCCCCAGCATTTT.

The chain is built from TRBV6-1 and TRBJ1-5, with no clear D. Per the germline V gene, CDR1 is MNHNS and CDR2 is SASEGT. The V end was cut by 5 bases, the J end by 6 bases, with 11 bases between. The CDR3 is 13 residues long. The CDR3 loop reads CASSRRGGQPQHF. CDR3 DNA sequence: TGTGCCAGCAGTCGACGAGGCGGTCAGCCCCAGCATTTT.

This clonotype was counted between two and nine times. The CDR3 region has the DNA TGCAGTGCTAGTCGGGGTGCCGAAGCTTTCTTT. Translation gives CSASRGAEAFF. This chain links TRBV20-1 with TRBJ1-1, with unresolved D. Germline V lookup: CDR1 DFQATT, CDR2 SNEGSKA (reference sequence). This CDR3 has 11 residues. V shed 3 bases and J shed 8 bases, with 10 bases lying between them.

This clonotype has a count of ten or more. The CDR3 DNA reads TGCAGTGCTAGAGAGCGGACTCCTGGCTCCTACGAGCAGTACTTC. It encodes CSARERTPGSYEQYF. The chain links TRBV20-1 to TRBJ2-7; possible D gene TRBD2, 5 bases. The germline V gene has CDR1 DFQATT and CDR2 SNEGSKA (reference sequence). This CDR3 has 15 residues. Trimming removed 0 bases at V and 0 bases at J, with 12 bases between.

Here the CDR3 reads CASSLALPGYEQYF. Here the CDR3 DNA reads TGTGCCAGCAGCTTAGCGCTACCGGGCTACGAGCAGTACTTC. The chain couples TRBV7-9 to TRBJ2-7, with no clear D. Trimming removed 0 bases at V and 3 bases at J, with 9 bases between. The CDR3 loop spans 14 amino acids. Germline V gene sequence: CDR1 SEHNR, CDR2 FQNEAQ (reference sequence).

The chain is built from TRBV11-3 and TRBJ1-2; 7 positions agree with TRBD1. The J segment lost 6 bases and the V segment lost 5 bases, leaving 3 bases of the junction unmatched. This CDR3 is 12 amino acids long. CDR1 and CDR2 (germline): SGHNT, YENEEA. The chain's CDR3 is CASSLGTDGYTF. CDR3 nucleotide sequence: TGTGCCAGCAGCCTAGGGACAGATGGCTACACCTTC.